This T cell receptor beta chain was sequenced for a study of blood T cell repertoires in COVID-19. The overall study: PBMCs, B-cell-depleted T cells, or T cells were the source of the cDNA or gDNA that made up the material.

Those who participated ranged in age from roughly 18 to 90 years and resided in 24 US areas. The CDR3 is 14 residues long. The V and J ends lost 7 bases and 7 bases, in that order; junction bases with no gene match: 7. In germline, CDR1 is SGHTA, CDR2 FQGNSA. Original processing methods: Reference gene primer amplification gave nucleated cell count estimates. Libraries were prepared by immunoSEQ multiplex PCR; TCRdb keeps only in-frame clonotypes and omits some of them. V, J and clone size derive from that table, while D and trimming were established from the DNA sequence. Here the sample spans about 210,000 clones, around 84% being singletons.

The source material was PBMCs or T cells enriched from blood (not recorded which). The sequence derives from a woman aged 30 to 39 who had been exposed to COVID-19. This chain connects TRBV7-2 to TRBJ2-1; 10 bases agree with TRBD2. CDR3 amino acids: CASKAGGPGNEQFF. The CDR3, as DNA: TGTGCCAGCAAAGCGGGGGGGCCGGGAAATGAGCAGTTCTTC.